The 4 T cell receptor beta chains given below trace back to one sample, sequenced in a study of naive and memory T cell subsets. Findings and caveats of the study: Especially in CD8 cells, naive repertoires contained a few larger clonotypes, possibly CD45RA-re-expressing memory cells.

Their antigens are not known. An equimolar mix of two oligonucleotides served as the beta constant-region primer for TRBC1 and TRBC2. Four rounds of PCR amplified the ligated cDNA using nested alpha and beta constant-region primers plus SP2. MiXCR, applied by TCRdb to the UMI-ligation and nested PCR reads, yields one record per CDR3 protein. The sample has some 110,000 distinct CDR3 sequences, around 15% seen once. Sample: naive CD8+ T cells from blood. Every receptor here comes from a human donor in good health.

The CDR3 spells CSARVGTSGGIYNEQFF. The CDR3 DNA reads TGCAGTGCTAGAGTAGGGACTAGCGGGGGAATATACAATGAGCAGTTCTTC. This chain uses TRBV20-1 with TRBJ2-1; 14 bases map to TRBD2. The trim removed 1 base at V and 4 bases at J, leaving 6 bases unmatched. The CDR3 runs to 17 residues. The germline gives CDR1 DFQATT, CDR2 SNEGSKA (reference sequence).

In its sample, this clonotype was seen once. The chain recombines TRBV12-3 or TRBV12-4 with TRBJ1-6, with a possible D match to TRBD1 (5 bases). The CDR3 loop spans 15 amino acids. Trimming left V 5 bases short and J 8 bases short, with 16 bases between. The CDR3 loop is CASSLLGQGDSPLHF. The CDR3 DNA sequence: TGTGCCAGCAGTCTCCTTGGACAAGGGGATTCACCCCTCCACTTT.

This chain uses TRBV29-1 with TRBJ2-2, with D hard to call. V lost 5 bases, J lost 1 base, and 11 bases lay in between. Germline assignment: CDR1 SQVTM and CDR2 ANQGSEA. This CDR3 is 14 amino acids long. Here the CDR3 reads CSVFAQENTGELFF. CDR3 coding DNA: TGCAGCGTTTTCGCCCAGGAGAACACCGGGGAGCTGTTTTTT.

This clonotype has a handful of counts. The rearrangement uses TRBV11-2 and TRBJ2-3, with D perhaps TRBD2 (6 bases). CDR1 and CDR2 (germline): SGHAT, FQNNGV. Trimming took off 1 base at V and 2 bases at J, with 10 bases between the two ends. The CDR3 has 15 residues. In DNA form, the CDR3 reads TGTGCCAGCAGCTTAGTTAGCGGATTCACAGATACGCAGTATTTT. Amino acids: CASSLVSGFTDTQYF.